The rows below give T cell receptor beta chains drawn from one sample of a study of blood T cell repertoires in COVID-19. TCRdb's copy holds only in-frame clones and misses some; the assay was immunoSEQ multiplex PCR. The sample shows approximately 150,000 clones, about 88% of them seen only once. Sequences were obtained from peripheral blood. The receptors were sampled from a man aged 35 to 55 with acute or convalescent COVID-19. Both conserved end residues are part of each CDR3. The D gene is left open where the match is weak. Some rows have no size entry. The others give once, few or many, or a class for an expanded clone.

D: TRBD1; size: NA; length: 14; J: TRBJ1-1; V: TRBV6-1; DNA: TGTGCCAGCAGTGAAGCGGCAGGGGGCGCTGAAGCTTTCTTT; CDR3: CASSEAAGGAEAFF
D: NA; size: NA; length: 18; J: TRBJ1-6; V: TRBV10-3; DNA: TGTGCCATCAGTGCCGGCGGGGCCACGGGCTCCTATAATTCACCCCTCCACTTT; CDR3: CAISAGGATGSYNSPLHF
D: NA; size: NA; length: 14; J: TRBJ2-5; V: TRBV6-2/TRBV6-3; DNA: TGTGCCAGCAGTTACTCACGCAGCCAAGAGACCCAGTACTTC; CDR3: CASSYSRSQETQYF
D: NA; size: NA; length: 14; J: TRBJ1-2; V: TRBV7-9; DNA: TGTGCCAGCAGCTTAGTGGGACAAAACTATGGCTACACCTTC; CDR3: CASSLVGQNYGYTF
D: TRBD1; size: NA; length: 18; J: TRBJ1-4; V: TRBV19; DNA: TGTGCCAGTAGTATAGTTCTCGGGACAGGGGATCTAAGTGAAAAACTGTTTTTT; CDR3: CASSIVLGTGDLSEKLFF
D: NA; size: once; length: 14; J: TRBJ2-3; V: TRBV7-2; DNA: TGTGCCAGCAGCTTTACAGGGCCGAGGGATACGCAGTATTTT; CDR3: CASSFTGPRDTQYF
D: NA; size: NA; length: 16; J: TRBJ2-5; V: TRBV7-8; DNA: TGTGCCAGCAGCCCCGTTGACTCCCGACCCCAAGAGACCCAGTACTTC; CDR3: CASSPVDSRPQETQYF
D: TRBD1; size: NA; length: 16; J: TRBJ1-2; V: TRBV6-6; DNA: TGTGCCAGCAGTTACCGCGGGACAGGGTTGAATTATGGCTACACCTTC; CDR3: CASSYRGTGLNYGYTF
D: TRBD1; size: NA; length: 14; J: TRBJ1-1; V: TRBV5-4; DNA: TGTGCCAGCAGCTTCGGGACAGGGAACACTGAAGCTTTCTTT; CDR3: CASSFGTGNTEAFF
D: NA; size: NA; length: 15; J: TRBJ1-5; V: TRBV10-3; DNA: TGTGCCATCAGTGATACGGCAGGGGGCAATCAGCCCCAGCATTTT; CDR3: CAISDTAGGNQPQHF
D: TRBD1; size: NA; length: 14; J: TRBJ1-2; V: TRBV9; DNA: TGTGCCAGCAGCCCAGGACAGGGAAGCTATGGCTACACCTTC; CDR3: CASSPGQGSYGYTF
D: NA; size: NA; length: 14; J: TRBJ2-2; V: TRBV7-3; DNA: TGTGCCAGCAGCCTACAGGGTTATGGCGGGGAGCTGTTTTTT; CDR3: CASSLQGYGGELFF
D: NA; size: NA; length: 15; J: TRBJ1-5; V: TRBV5-1; DNA: TGCGCCAGCAGCTTGGAGGCGGGCCCTGGTCAGCCCCAGCATTTT; CDR3: CASSLEAGPGQPQHF
D: NA; size: NA; length: 15; J: TRBJ1-4; V: TRBV14; DNA: TGTGCCAGCAGCCATGCATCAGGGGAGAATGAAAAACTGTTTTTT; CDR3: CASSHASGENEKLFF
D: TRBD1; size: NA; length: 14; J: TRBJ1-3; V: TRBV2; DNA: TGTGCCAGCACCCAGGGGGATCCTGGAAACACCATATATTTT; CDR3: CASTQGDPGNTIYF
D: TRBD1; size: NA; length: 15; J: TRBJ1-4; V: TRBV30; DNA: TGTGCCTGGAGTACTCGGACAGGGGTGGGGGAAAAACTGTTTTTT; CDR3: CAWSTRTGVGEKLFF
D: NA; size: NA; length: 16; J: TRBJ1-6; V: TRBV5-1; DNA: TGCGCCAGCAGCTTGGAAGGGTCAGGGGCCAATTCACCCCTCCACTTT; CDR3: CASSLEGSGANSPLHF
D: TRBD1; size: NA; length: 13; J: TRBJ1-4; V: TRBV2; DNA: TGTGCCAGCGGGGGACAGGGACAGGAAAAACTGTTTTTT; CDR3: CASGGQGQEKLFF
D: TRBD1; size: once; length: 15; J: TRBJ1-2; V: TRBV11-1; DNA: TGTGCCAGCAGCTTGGGACAGGGCCCAACCTATGGCTACACCTTC; CDR3: CASSLGQGPTYGYTF
D: TRBD2; size: NA; length: 15; J: TRBJ2-1; V: TRBV30; DNA: TGTGCCTGGAGTGTATTTTCCACTAGCGGGGAAGAGCAGTTCTTC; CDR3: CAWSVFSTSGEEQFF
D: TRBD1; size: NA; length: 13; J: TRBJ1-2; V: TRBV6-6; DNA: TGTGCCAGCAGTCGGACAGGGGGAGATGGCTACACCTTC; CDR3: CASSRTGGDGYTF
D: NA; size: NA; length: 14; J: TRBJ1-2; V: TRBV5-1; DNA: TGCGCCAGCCGTGACAGGTCTGGTGGCTATGGCTACACCTTC; CDR3: CASRDRSGGYGYTF
D: NA; size: NA; length: 15; J: TRBJ2-1; V: TRBV5-1; DNA: TGCGCCAGCAGCTCGGGGTTGAGCTCCTACAATGAGCAGTTCTTC; CDR3: CASSSGLSSYNEQFF
D: NA; size: NA; length: 15; J: TRBJ1-6; V: TRBV5-1; DNA: TGCGCCAGCAGCTTGTTGTCTTCCTATAATTCACCCCTCCACTTT; CDR3: CASSLLSSYNSPLHF
D: TRBD1; size: NA; length: 14; J: TRBJ1-4; V: TRBV19; DNA: TGTGCCAGTAGTGTACAGGGGCTTAATGAAAAACTGTTTTTT; CDR3: CASSVQGLNEKLFF
D: TRBD1; size: NA; length: 14; J: TRBJ1-3; V: TRBV5-4; DNA: TGTGCCAGCAGCTCTGAGGGACAGGGAAACACCATATATTTT; CDR3: CASSSEGQGNTIYF
D: NA; size: NA; length: 14; J: TRBJ2-7; V: TRBV6-5; DNA: TGTGCCAGCAGCCGTGGGGAACAGGGCTACGAGCAGTACTTC; CDR3: CASSRGEQGYEQYF
D: NA; size: few; length: 14; J: TRBJ2-3; V: TRBV5-8; DNA: TGTGCCAGCAGCGTGGACTCTAGCACAGATACGCAGTATTTT; CDR3: CASSVDSSTDTQYF
D: NA; size: NA; length: 17; J: TRBJ1-3; V: TRBV30; DNA: TGTGCCTGGAGATTCCGCCCCCGGGGATCACATGGAAACACCATATATTTT; CDR3: CAWRFRPRGSHGNTIYF
D: NA; size: NA; length: 11; J: TRBJ1-4; V: TRBV30; DNA: TGTGCCTGGAAGCGACAGGAAAAACTGTTTTTT; CDR3: CAWKRQEKLFF
D: TRBD1; size: NA; length: 13; J: TRBJ1-1; V: TRBV6-1; DNA: TGTGCCAGCAGTGAACGCGGGAGGGGGCGTGCTTTCTTT; CDR3: CASSERGRGRAFF
D: TRBD1; size: NA; length: 16; J: TRBJ2-7; V: TRBV5-1; DNA: TGCGCCAGCAGCTTTATCGCGGGACAGGTCTCCTACGAGCAGTACTTC; CDR3: CASSFIAGQVSYEQYF
D: TRBD1; size: NA; length: 14; J: TRBJ1-1; V: TRBV18; DNA: TGTGCCAGCTCACTGACAGGGCCCTACACTGAAGCTTTCTTT; CDR3: CASSLTGPYTEAFF
D: NA; size: few; length: 13; J: TRBJ2-3; V: TRBV14; DNA: TGTGCCAGCAGCCAACTCAACTCAGATACGCAGTATTTT; CDR3: CASSQLNSDTQYF
D: TRBD1; size: once; length: 14; J: TRBJ1-1; V: TRBV7-2; DNA: TGTGCCAGCAGCTCGGGACAGACAACTTTTGAAGCTTTCTTT; CDR3: CASSSGQTTFEAFF